This T cell receptor beta chain came from a study of T cells expressing NK-cell markers. Study-level findings and limits: A handful of donors showed these clonotypes also leading the CD3+CD56-NKG2C+ fraction.

A note on this clonotype: Antigen: not known.

TCRdb reanalyzed the 5' RACE reads, giving one entry per CDR3 protein sequence and no DNA. The listing records 550,000 or so distinct CDR3 sequences. The CDR3 runs to 14 residues. Germline CDR1 SQVTM, CDR2 ANQGSEA. The source material was blood T cells: a sorted CD56 or NKG2C T cell subset, CD4+ or CD8+ T cells, or bulk PBMC T cells (not recorded which). This receptor was identified in a man aged 18 to 29 in good health. This chain uses TRBV29-1 with TRBJ2-1; TCRdb designates TRBD2, a call that cannot be tested without DNA. CDR3 residues: CSVGGGEERNEQFF.